Presented here are 10 T cell receptor beta chains from one specimen sequenced in a study of blood T cell repertoires in COVID-19. Sequencing used immunoSEQ multiplex PCR; TCRdb keeps in-frame clones, though not all of them. This sample has 15,000 or so clones, with 70% to 90% found just once. The sequenced material came from peripheral blood. Source of these receptors: a human donor in a cohort sampled during active COVID-19.

The J gene is TRBJ2-1, the V gene TRBV4-2, with D possibly matching TRBD2 (6 bases). V gave up 3 bases and J gave up 5 bases, with 14 bases separating them. The CDR3 is made up of 15 amino acids. CDR1 and CDR2 from the germline V gene are LGHNA and YNFKEQ. CDR3: CASSQPGLPHNEQFF. The CDR3 DNA follows: TGTGCCAGCAGCCAGCCGGGACTTCCTCACAATGAGCAGTTCTTC.

J is TRBJ2-1 and V is TRBV7-9; D is unresolved. This CDR3 comprises 12 residues. Germline CDR1 SEHNR, CDR2 FQNEAQ (reference sequence). Trimming pared 5 bases from V and 7 bases from J, leaving 9 bases between. The CDR3: CASSPGWNEQFF. The CDR3 DNA reads TGTGCCAGCAGCCCCGGGTGGAATGAGCAGTTCTTC.

The sample holds a few counts of this clone. V and J are TRBV4-1 and TRBJ2-3; TRBD2 aligns across 15 bases. The trim removed 3 bases at V and 4 bases at J, leaving 2 bases unmatched. CDR1 MGHRA and CDR2 YSYEKL come from the germline V gene. There are 16 residues in the CDR3. In nucleotides, the CDR3 is TGCGCCAGCAGCCATTGGACTAGCGGGGGGGCAGATACGCAGTATTTT. This gives the protein CASSHWTSGGADTQYF.

The chain combines TRBV19 with TRBJ2-7; 8 positions agree with TRBD2. Germline loops: CDR1 LNHDA, CDR2 SQIVND (reference sequence). The ends lost 7 bases at V and 4 bases at J; junction bases unmatched: 6. This CDR3 has 13 amino acids. The CDR3 region is CASKSGGSYEQYF. CDR3 bases: TGTGCCAGTAAAAGCGGGGGCTCTTACGAGCAGTACTTC.

The CDR3 sequence is CASSPGWAGANVLTF. CDR3 DNA: TGCGCCAGCAGCCCGGGATGGGCTGGGGCCAACGTCCTGACTTTC. This chain joins TRBV4-3 and TRBJ2-6; D may be TRBD2 (5 bases). Trimming took off 4 bases at V and 2 bases at J, with 9 bases between the two ends. Per germline, CDR1 LGHNA and CDR2 YSLEER. The length of the CDR3 is 15 residues.

The chain recombines TRBV7-8 with TRBJ1-2; maybe TRBD1 (5 bases). Germline loops: CDR1 SGHVS, CDR2 FQNEAQ. Trimming removed 5 bases from V and 4 bases from J, with 14 bases in between. CDR3 length equals 14 residues. The CDR3 DNA follows: TGTGCCAGCAGCCAGGCGGCAGGGATCTATGGCTACACCTTC. Translating it yields CASSQAAGIYGYTF.

This clone appeared a single time. The chain employs TRBV10-3 and TRBJ2-3, with TRBD1 as a possible D gene (7 bases). Trimming removed 6 bases from V and 3 bases from J, with 13 bases in between. Germline loops: CDR1 ENHRY, CDR2 SYGVKD. This CDR3 spans 14 amino acids. The CDR3 DNA is TGTGCCATCAGGCGGGACAGTTTGACAGATACGCAGTATTTT. It translates to CAIRRDSLTDTQYF.

The rearrangement uses TRBV4-1 and TRBJ1-2, with a weak D call TRBD1 (5 bases). Trimming left V 6 bases short and J 1 base short, with 12 bases between. Germline V gives CDR1 MGHRA, CDR2 YSYEKL. This CDR3 is 14 amino acids long. The CDR3 here is CASSYTGDNYGYTF. The CDR3 nucleotides are TGCGCCAGCAGTTACACGGGGGATAACTATGGCTACACCTTC.

The chain couples TRBV2 to TRBJ1-5; no clear D gene. The CDR3 consists of 12 residues. In germline, CDR1 is SNHLY, CDR2 FYNNEI. V was shortened by 7 bases and J by 4 bases, with 8 bases between the two germline ends. CDR3 sequence: CASTLQNQPQHF. In DNA, the CDR3 is TGTGCCAGCACATTACAGAATCAGCCCCAGCATTTT. Based on the CDR3 plus reference TRBV2 and TRBJ1-5, the full variable domain is EPEVTQTPSHQVTQMGQEVILRCVPISNHLYFYWYRQILGQKVEFLVSFYNNEISEKSEIFDDQFSVERPDGSNFTLKIRSTKLEDSAMYFCASTLQNQPQHFGDGTRLSIL.

The chain is built from TRBV5-1 and TRBJ2-7; 7 bases map to TRBD1. Per the germline V gene, CDR1 is SGHRS and CDR2 is YFSETQ. CDR3 size: 13 residues. Trimming at V came to 4 bases and at J to 5 bases, leaving 6 bases not matched to a gene. The CDR3 bases are TGCGCCAGCAGCCGGGGACAGTACAACGAGCAGTACTTC. Translated: CASSRGQYNEQYF.